This TCR beta chain originates from a study of shared clonotypes between healthy human individuals (dated by TCRdb to 2019 to 2021). Background on the whole study: A couple of women and a few men aged 18 to 49 years were included in the cohort. For each donor, CD4 naive and CD4 memory were each run on three plates, CD8 naive on two plates, and CD8 memory on one plate. Blood TCR repertoires of 5 or 6 healthy adults were deeply sequenced to estimate repertoire size and the extent of clonotype sharing between individuals. Different laboratories and diverse techniques were used to prepare libraries and sequence TCR repertoires, to increase sequencing depth and limit assay-specific biases. Per donor, leukapheresis produced somewhere between about 0.9 and 9.5 billion PBMCs.

Here is what the overall study found, with its caveats: Pairwise subsampling led to the expectation that sequencing depth would affect the degree of clonotype sharing among donors. Incomplete sequencing was indicated by rarefaction of sorted-subset datasets, despite the large sequencing depth. Across a handful of donors, approximately 5% of naive CD4, roughly 3.5% of naive CD8, about 2% of memory CD4, and under 0.45% of memory CD8 clonotypes were shared. Compared with non-shared clonotypes, clonotypes shared by all four sorted-subset donors had higher generation probabilities. The small number of donors limited the genetic and exposure-history diversity represented. Naive subsets generally had larger estimated clonotype richness than memory subsets. Sampling was limited to blood, and TCR repertoires in tissue likely differ from TCR repertoires in blood.

This clone has a handful of counts. No cognate antigen has been identified for it. Base qualities are not recorded, but no much larger clone differs from it by a single base. The donors were healthy, HIV-negative adults who had no recently reported acute infections or vaccinations. Every donor was a Caucasian adult residing in Nashville, Tennessee, USA. CD4+ T cells were enriched by magnetic negative selection; naive cells were then positively selected on CD45RA, and the negative fraction formed the memory subset. Blood was collected by leukapheresis, and PBMCs were isolated by Ficoll-Histopaque density gradient centrifugation and then cryopreserved in liquid nitrogen vapor phase. Analytical flow cytometry was used to check the purity and quantity of every magnetically sorted T cell population. Genomic DNA was isolated from each sorted fraction and quantified by UV absorbance on a Nanodrop 2000c.

The CDR3 sequence holds 15 residues, the cysteine and phenylalanine included. Only CDR3 DNA remains: 45 bases, in frame from the first base. The germline V gene (reference sequence) sets CDR1 to MNHEY and CDR2 to SMNVEV. The germline V end is reduced by 3 bases and the J end by 7 bases; junction bases left unmatched: 4. TCR CDR3 regions were amplified from genomic DNA by multiplex PCR using the deep immunoSEQ assay. Genomic DNA extracted from each cell subset was distributed evenly over all wells of several immunoSEQ 96-well plates, and each plate served as one replicate. For sorted subsets, each replicate PCR was loaded with 200 ng genomic DNA, equivalent to roughly 30,000 T cell genomes. Purified libraries were measured with a Qubit 3.0 fluorometer, size-checked on a Bioanalyzer 2100, and measured again with the KAPA Library Quantification kit. Every immunoSEQ 96-well plate was sequenced on a dedicated single-read 150-cycle Illumina NextSeq 550 flow cell. The original methods were these. The immunoSEQ output contained only junctional sequences without quality scores, so filtering could not match that applied to full-length reads. Sequences were annotated with PyIR, a Python wrapper for IgBLAST v1.9, using IMGT germline references to assign V/J genes and CDR3. Any read was removed if the V/J assignment was weak (E-value above 1e-6), the CDR3 was missing, or the read contained stop codons, out-of-frame junctions, or ambiguous translated residues. V3J clonotypes were defined by identical inferred V gene, J gene, and CDR3 amino acid sequence. To compute the percentage overlap between repertoires, the number of shared unique clonotypes was divided by the size of the smaller repertoire. Repertoire richness was assessed with RTK rarefaction, the Chao1 estimator, and Recon v2.1 estimates of unobserved clonotypes. OLGA was used to compute generation probabilities for all TCRbeta clonotypes that the gDNA method yielded from a handful of donors. Sourced from immuneACCESS, this table was stored by TCRdb with only in-frame sequences that have V and J called. A share of the clones is absent; for the studies checked, an unresolved V gene accounts for under half, and the remainder has no known explanation. V and J calls plus clone size are reproduced from that table; the DNA served to infer D and trimming. The sample records some 1,600,000 clones, 95% to 99% of which are singletons. Of the sample, roughly 0.42% is held by the ten largest clones.

Sequencing input: naive CD4+ T cells sorted from blood. The cell subset or site label here, explained by the study, means: CD45RA+ positively selected. This TCR was sampled from a man aged 30 to 39 in good health. The chain is encoded by TRBV27 joined to TRBJ2-7; 15 junctional bases match TRBD2. The DNA is as follows: TGTGCCAGCAGTTTCCGGACTAGCGGGAGGGGTGAGCAGTACTTC. It translates to CASSFRTSGRGEQYF.